Following are 32 T cell receptor beta chains from one sample sequenced in a study of blood T cells in healthy people across ages (dated by TCRdb to 2015 to 2017). The library came from 5' RACE. Sequencing took place on an Illumina HiSeq 2500. The second PCR ran for about 7 to 11 cycles and used a J-beta primer mix along with a sample-barcoded 5' primer. TCRdb itself trimmed the public reads at Q25 with fastp, ran MiXCR and retained productive beta chains. Every entry covers one CDR3 protein and lists the most common genes and DNA from its rows. The table for this sample lists 650,000 or so distinct CDR3 sequences; about 51% of them were counted only once. About 13% of the sample comes from the top ten. Sequences were obtained from blood. The receptors stem from a woman of 80 years or more in good health.

The sample holds a few counts of this clonotype. This sequence joins TRBV7-9 and TRBJ1-5; a weak D match, TRBD1 (6 bases). V lost 1 base and J 5 bases, leaving 9 bases between the germline ends. The CDR3 runs 14 residues. CDR1 is SEHNR and CDR2 is FQNEAQ in the germline V gene (reference sequence). Here the CDR3 reads CASSLGTDHQPQHF. As DNA, the CDR3 is TGTGCCAGCAGCTTAGGGACAGATCATCAGCCCCAGCATTTT.

V usage is TRBV20-1 and J usage is TRBJ2-3, with D perhaps TRBD1 or TRBD2 (5 bases each). Germline V CDR1 and CDR2: DFQATT, SNEGSKA (reference sequence). This CDR3 is 14 amino acids long. Deletions cut 1 base from V and 8 bases from J, with 16 bases between. CDR3 in amino acids: CSARVPGPRGTQYF. CDR3 coding DNA: TGCAGTGCTAGAGTCCCGGGACCTCGGGGTACGCAGTATTTT.

The chain joins TRBV10-3 to TRBJ2-5; D might be TRBD1 (5 bases). This CDR3 contains 14 residues. Trimming took off 7 bases at V and 1 base at J, with 13 bases between the two ends. The germline V gene has CDR1 ENHRY and CDR2 SYGVKD. CDR3 loop: CAIKDSHFQETQYF. CDR3 in DNA: TGTGCCATCAAAGACAGCCACTTCCAAGAGACCCAGTACTTC.

The rearrangement links TRBV28 to TRBJ2-3; 8 nucleotides align to TRBD2. Germline CDR1 MDHEN, CDR2 SYDVKM. The CDR3 loop spans 16 amino acids. Losses at the gene ends were 5 bases for V and 6 bases for J; bases not matched to a gene: 13. As DNA, the CDR3 is TGTGCCAGCAGTGGGGTCGTGCGGGGGGAGGTTGATACGCAGTATTTT. Its protein product is CASSGVVRGEVDTQYF.

The chain has TRBV4-1 and TRBJ1-1; D possibly corresponds to TRBD1 (5 bases). CDR1 is MGHRA, CDR2 YSYEKL, per germline. Trimming pared 0 bases from V and 5 bases from J, leaving 10 bases between. The CDR3 loop spans 14 amino acids. The CDR3 sequence is CASSQDRVSTEAFF. The CDR3 DNA follows: TGCGCCAGCAGCCAAGACAGGGTCTCGACTGAAGCTTTCTTT.

V and J are TRBV20-1 and TRBJ2-1; D uncertain. TRBJ2-7 matches the DNA end more closely, so the J call is doubtful. This CDR3 has 15 amino acids. Germline V gene data show CDR1 as DFQATT and CDR2 as SNEGSKA (reference sequence). This CDR3 is CSASPLAAFYNEQYF. CDR3 sequence (DNA): TGCAGTGCTAGCCCCCTCGCGGCCTTCTACAATGAGCAGTACTTC.

In its sample, this clonotype was seen many times. The rearrangement uses TRBV5-1 and TRBJ1-4; maybe TRBD1 (5 bases). Germline V CDR1 and CDR2: SGHRS, YFSETQ. The CDR3 is 15 amino acids. The V gene lost 4 bases and the J gene lost 6 bases, with 16 bases spanning the gap. CDR3 in DNA: TGCGCCAGCAGCCCGAACGGGACCCCGGATGAAAAACTGTTTTTT. Amino acid sequence: CASSPNGTPDEKLFF.

The J gene is TRBJ2-3, the V gene TRBV4-3; D is ambiguous. Germline V gives CDR1 LGHNA, CDR2 YSLEER. There are 17 residues in the CDR3. The V and J ends lost 0 bases and 0 bases respectively, with 13 bases between them. CDR3: CASSQDTAGLSTDTQYF. CDR3 bases: TGCGCCAGCAGCCAAGATACGGCAGGCCTAAGCACAGATACGCAGTATTTT.

The rearrangement joins TRBV28 to TRBJ2-1; weak D call: TRBD2 (5 bases). Trimming removed 5 bases at V and 6 bases at J, with 11 bases between. The V gene's germline CDR1 is MDHEN and CDR2 SYDVKM. CDR3 size: 13 residues. CDR3 nucleotide sequence: TGTGCCAGCAGTCCCCGGGCGGGCAATGAGCAGTTCTTC. Amino acid sequence: CASSPRAGNEQFF. The whole variable domain, remainder taken from reference TRBV28 and TRBJ2-1, is DVKVTQSSRYLVKRTGEKVFLECVQDMDHENMFWYRQDPGLGLRLIYFSYDVKMKEKGDIPEGYSVSREKKERFSLILESASTNQTSMYLCASSPRAGNEQFFGPGTRLTVL.

This clonotype was found many times. This chain's CDR3 is CASSKWGRAQQETQYF. CDR3 coding DNA: TGTGCCAGCAGCAAATGGGGGAGGGCCCAGCAAGAGACCCAGTACTTC. The chain couples TRBV21-1 to TRBJ2-5; no DNA check was done on the table's D call, TRBD2. TRBV21-1 is flagged as a pseudogene. The CDR3 contains 16 residues.

There are many counts of this clonotype. This sequence joins TRBV7-9 and TRBJ1-2; D gene unclear. Germline V lookup: CDR1 SEHNR, CDR2 FQNEAQ (reference sequence). V lost 3 bases and J lost 2, with 4 bases in between. The CDR3 totals 12 residues. The CDR3 bases are TGTGCCAGCAGCTTTCAAAACTATGGCTACACCTTC. Residues: CASSFQNYGYTF.

About this clonotype itself: A much larger clone lies one base from this, so it may be a read error. The chain employs TRBV9 and TRBJ2-5; tentatively, D is TRBD1 or TRBD2 (5 bases each). This CDR3 is 17 amino acids long. Germline V lookup: CDR1 SGDLS, CDR2 YYNGEE. Trimming stripped 0 bases from V and 11 bases from J, with 26 bases between. CDR3 in DNA: TGTGCCAGCAGCGTAGGGATGCGGGCTAGGGGCGACAATGAGCAGTACTTC. Its translation: CASSVGMRARGDNEQYF.

This clonotype was counted between two and nine times. The chain employs TRBV7-2 and TRBJ2-2; the D gene is possibly TRBD2 (6 bases). The CDR3 length is 15 residues. V was cut by 4 bases and J by 2 bases, with 11 bases left in between. The germline V gene has CDR1 SGHTA and CDR2 FQGNSA. The CDR3 nucleotides are TGTGCCAGCAGCTCGGGGCGGGGAAACACCGGGGAGCTGTTTTTT. Amino acids: CASSSGRGNTGELFF.

DNA for the CDR3: TGTGCCAGCAGCCTCCGGGACACCTTGGCTAACTATGGCTACACCTTC. Its translation: CASSLRDTLANYGYTF. The chain combines TRBV7-9 with TRBJ1-2, with D possibly TRBD1 on 6 matching bases. Germline CDR1 is SEHNR and CDR2 is FQNEAQ (reference sequence). Deletions cut 5 bases from V and 0 bases from J, with 16 bases between. The CDR3 has 16 amino acids.

In this sample, this clonotype turned up a few times. This chain's CDR3 is CSAADRRSSYEQYF. In DNA, the CDR3 is TGCAGTGCTGCGGACAGGAGGAGCTCCTACGAGCAGTACTTC. This sequence joins TRBV20-1 and TRBJ2-7, with 7 bases identical to TRBD1. Trimming took 5 bases from V and 0 from J; bases not matched to a gene: 7. CDR1 is DFQATT and CDR2 is SNEGSKA in the germline V gene (reference sequence). The CDR3 runs 14 residues.

Remarks on this clonotype: Sequence at one end of the junction differs from germline and may be a read error. This chain uses TRBV30 with TRBJ2-1; D is unclear. The germline CDR1 and CDR2 sequences are GTSNPN and SVGIG (reference sequence). The CDR3 sequence is 10 residues long. Written as DNA, the CDR3 is TGTGCCTGGAGTGCCAATGAGCTGTTCTTC. Amino acids: CAWSANELFF.

This clonotype was found a few times. The genes are TRBV19 and TRBJ2-1, with D possibly called TRBD1 or TRBD2 (5 bases each). The CDR3 covers 15 residues. Trimming left V 5 bases short and J 2 bases short, with 13 bases between. Germline CDR1 is LNHDA and CDR2 is SQIVND (reference sequence). In DNA form, the CDR3 reads TGTGCCAGTAGTGGCCGGGGCCCCACCTACAATGAGCAGTTCTTC. It yields the protein CASSGRGPTYNEQFF.

The chain has TRBV5-1 and TRBJ2-1; D possibly matches TRBD1 or TRBD2 (5 bases each). This CDR3 is built from 15 residues. Germline lookup yields CDR1 SGHRS and CDR2 YFSETQ. V was trimmed by 2 bases and J by 0 bases, leaving 9 bases between them. DNA of the CDR3: TGCGCCAGCAGCTTTTGGGGGAGCTCCTACAATGAGCAGTTCTTC. It encodes CASSFWGSSYNEQFF.

The genes are TRBV5-1 and TRBJ2-1, with D perhaps matching TRBD1 or TRBD2 (5 bases each). The J call is in doubt because the DNA end fits TRBJ2-7 better. CDR3 length: 15 amino acids. Germline V CDR1 and CDR2: SGHRS, YFSETQ. The CDR3 loop is CASSSSGTGYNEQYF. In nucleotides, the CDR3 is TGCGCCAGCAGCTCCTCCGGGACGGGGTACAATGAGCAGTACTTC.

This clonotype was seen many times. The CDR3 reads CASSYSRGQTYEQYF. The CDR3 coding sequence is TGTGCCAGCAGTTACTCGAGAGGACAGACCTACGAGCAGTACTTC. The J gene is TRBJ2-7, the V gene TRBV6-5, with D perhaps TRBD1 (6 bases). V lost 0 bases, J lost 2 bases, and 11 bases lay in between. The CDR3 totals 15 residues. Germline V gene data show CDR1 as MNHEY and CDR2 as SVGAGI.

The chain carries TRBV9 and TRBJ2-5; possibly TRBD2 for D (5 bases). The V end lost 4 bases, the J end lost 3 bases, and 10 bases lay between the germline ends. In germline, CDR1 is SGDLS, CDR2 YYNGEE. This CDR3 is built from 13 residues. In nucleotides, the CDR3 is TGTGCCAGCAGCACTAGTTTCGAAGAGACCCAGTACTTC. Translating it yields CASSTSFEETQYF.

The CDR3 here is CSVDSRGFEQFF. In DNA form, the CDR3 reads TGCAGCGTTGATTCCCGGGGTTTTGAGCAGTTCTTC. J is TRBJ2-1 and V is TRBV29-1, with D possibly matching TRBD2 (5 bases). CDR1 is SQVTM, CDR2 ANQGSEA, per germline. The CDR3 totals 12 residues. V lost 3 bases and J 9 bases, leaving 12 bases between the germline ends.

In its sample, this clonotype was seen many times. The chain carries TRBV3-1 and TRBJ1-1; D is unclear. The CDR3 is 14 residues long. V was pared by 4 bases and J by 5 bases, with 14 bases between. The V gene's germline CDR1 is LGHDT and CDR2 YNNKEL (reference sequence). The CDR3 sequence is CASSPWREGTEAFF. As DNA, the CDR3 is TGTGCCAGCAGCCCATGGCGTGAAGGGACTGAAGCTTTCTTT.

The chain has TRBV28 and TRBJ2-5; the match to TRBD1 covers 8 bases. Germline CDR1 MDHEN, CDR2 SYDVKM. This CDR3 comprises 15 residues. Unmatched junction bases numbered 4, after V lost 3 bases and J lost 1 base. CDR3 DNA: TGTGCCAGCAGTTTGTCGACAGGGGCCCAAGAGACCCAGTACTTC. Amino acid sequence: CASSLSTGAQETQYF.

This clonotype was seen repeatedly, ten times or more. The genes are TRBV2 and TRBJ2-6, with a weak D call TRBD1 (6 bases). The ends were cut back, 4 bases at V and 4 bases at J, with 14 bases in the middle. The CDR3 sequence is 16 residues long. Germline CDR1 and CDR2: SNHLY and FYNNEI. CDR3 sequence reads: CASSVYRVYGANVLTF. As DNA, the CDR3 is TGTGCCAGCAGTGTCTACAGGGTTTACGGGGCCAACGTCCTGACTTTC.

The chain links TRBV9 to TRBJ2-5; 12 bases are shared with TRBD2. The germline CDR1 and CDR2 sequences are SGDLS and YYNGEE. The length of the CDR3 is 15 residues. Trimming at V came to 3 bases and at J to 1 base, leaving 1 base not matched to a gene. CDR3 sequence: CASSGLAGAQETQYF. The CDR3 DNA reads TGTGCCAGCAGCGGACTAGCGGGGGCCCAAGAGACCCAGTACTTC.

The chain uses TRBV7-2 and TRBJ1-1, with TRBD1 identical over 7 bases. V shed 5 bases and J 5 bases; nucleotides not matched to a gene: 11. This CDR3 region has 15 residues. Germline CDR1 is SGHTA and CDR2 is FQGNSA. The chain's CDR3 is CASSQGGGGSTEAFF. CDR3 in DNA: TGTGCCAGCAGCCAGGGAGGGGGCGGGAGTACTGAAGCTTTCTTT.

The chain combines TRBV12-3 or TRBV12-4 with TRBJ2-2, with TRBD1 matching over 7 bases. V was clipped by 7 bases and J by 6 bases; unmatched bases: 5. The length of the CDR3 is 13 residues. The CDR3 here is CASTRTGAGELFF. The CDR3 DNA sequence: TGTGCCAGCACTCGAACAGGGGCCGGGGAGCTGTTTTTT.

The chain carries TRBV5-1 and TRBJ2-7; 14 positions match TRBD2. V shed 3 bases and J 0 bases; nucleotides not matched to a gene: 11. Germline V gene data show CDR1 as SGHRS and CDR2 as YFSETQ. This CDR3 has 19 amino acids. The CDR3 DNA follows: TGCGCCAGCAGCTCCGAAGGACTAGCGGGGGGCTTAAGCTCCTACGAGCAGTACTTC. It encodes CASSSEGLAGGLSSYEQYF.

For this clonotype: This may be a read error, as it is one base from a much larger clone. J is TRBJ2-1 and V is TRBV6-2 or TRBV6-3; D gene unclear. The J call may be mistaken, given a closer DNA end match to TRBJ2-7. In germline, CDR1 is MNHEY, CDR2 SVGEGT. The CDR3 is 16 amino acids. In DNA, the CDR3 is TGTGCCAGCAGTTACCCCAGTCACTATACCTACAATGAGCAGTACTTC. It encodes CASSYPSHYTYNEQYF.

This clonotype was picked up many times. The V and J genes are TRBV12-3 or TRBV12-4 and TRBJ2-3; no clear D gene. The CDR3 is 12 amino acids. Trimming removed 6 bases from V and 6 bases from J, with 10 bases in between. The CDR3 nucleotides are TGTGCCAGCAGGCCCGGCTCTGATACGCAGTATTTT. Protein: CASRPGSDTQYF.

This chain uses TRBV7-8 with TRBJ1-2, with TRBD1 matching 8 bases. V shed 2 bases, J shed 8 bases, and the junction held 7 bases outside the gene matches. The CDR3 covers 14 residues. Germline lookup yields CDR1 SGHVS and CDR2 FQNEAQ. The CDR3 loop reads CASSLRQGARGYTF. The CDR3 nucleotides are TGTGCCAGCAGCTTACGGCAGGGGGCTAGGGGCTACACCTTC.